A single sample is the source of the 32 T cell receptor beta chains below, sequenced in a study of T-cell reconstitution after alpha-beta-depleted transplantation in children. A TCRbeta library incorporating unique molecular identifiers was prepared. From the PCR reads, TCRdb called clonotypes with MiXCR, one entry per CDR3 protein. The sample contains some 550,000 distinct CDR3 sequences, roughly 23% of which appear only once. The starting material was PBMCs, mostly from graft donor cells, obtained 360 days after TCRalphabeta/CD19-depleted stem cell transplant. All receptors derive from a boy under two years old who had a stem cell transplant for acute myeloid leukemia, so the T cells may come from the graft donor.

The V call is TRBV5-1, the J call TRBJ1-6; D possibly corresponds to TRBD1 (6 bases). Germline assignment: CDR1 SGHRS and CDR2 YFSETQ. Trimming took off 4 bases at V and 7 bases at J, with 12 bases between the two ends. The length of the CDR3 is 14 residues. The CDR3 DNA sequence: TGCGCCAGCAGCCTGACAGGACACAATTCACCCCTCCACTTT. It is translated as CASSLTGHNSPLHF.

The rearrangement uses TRBV20-1 and TRBJ2-7, with 9 bases that match TRBD2. The V segment lost 5 bases and the J segment 7 bases; nucleotides outside the gene matches: 9. The germline CDR1 and CDR2 sequences are DFQATT and SNEGSKA (reference sequence). CDR3 length: 13 amino acids. For the CDR3, the DNA is TGCAGTGCTTCCAGCGGGGGGTCGTGGGAGCAGTACTTC. This gives the protein CSASSGGSWEQYF.

This clonotype was seen ten or more times. The V gene is TRBV20-1, the J gene TRBJ2-7; tentative D call: TRBD2 (6 bases). V was pared by 2 bases and J by 9 bases, with 17 bases between. The germline CDR1 and CDR2 sequences are DFQATT and SNEGSKA (reference sequence). This CDR3 comprises 13 residues. The CDR3, as DNA: TGCAGTGCTAGAAGCCAGGGAGGTCTCGGGCAGTACTTC. It encodes CSARSQGGLGQYF.

This clonotype came up a few times. This chain uses TRBV7-9 with TRBJ2-1; 9 bases are a match to TRBD1. The CDR3 has 15 amino acids. V lost 4 bases and J lost 4; bases outside the gene matches: 5. Looked up from germline, CDR1 is SEHNR and CDR2 is FQNEAQ (reference sequence). CDR3 loop: CASSSGTGWYNEQFF. As DNA, the CDR3 is TGTGCCAGCAGCTCAGGGACAGGGTGGTACAATGAGCAGTTCTTC.

This clonotype was detected once. V and J are TRBV5-4 and TRBJ1-2, with D unclear. V shed 2 bases and J shed 5 bases, with 16 bases lying between them. This CDR3 has 15 residues. Germline CDR1 SGHNT, CDR2 YYREEE (reference sequence). CDR3 amino acids: CASSLSITASYGYTF. The CDR3 DNA follows: TGTGCCAGCAGCTTATCGATAACAGCGTCTTATGGCTACACCTTC.

V and J are TRBV20-1 and TRBJ2-7; D unresolved. The germline V gene encodes CDR1 DFQATT and CDR2 SNEGSKA (reference sequence). The CDR3 covers 11 residues. The V end was cut by 1 base, the J end by 5 bases, with 6 bases between. The chain's CDR3 is CSARGSHEQYV. The DNA for the CDR3 is TGCAGTGCTAGAGGCAGCCACGAGCAGTACGTC.

This clonotype was detected many times. The chain combines TRBV7-9 with TRBJ2-3, with a possible D match to TRBD2 (5 bases). CDR3 length: 14 residues. Germline V gene sequence: CDR1 SEHNR, CDR2 FQNEAQ (reference sequence). Trimming cost V 5 bases and J 2 bases, with 11 bases left between them. CDR3 protein: CASSRTEDTDTQYF. The CDR3 DNA reads TGTGCCAGCAGCCGCACGGAGGACACAGATACGCAGTATTTT.

This clonotype has at least ten counts. The chain has TRBV4-3 and TRBJ2-1, with TRBD1 as a possible D gene (6 bases). Per germline, CDR1 LGHNA and CDR2 YSLEER. V lost 3 bases to trimming and J lost 0 bases, with 12 bases between them. CDR3 length equals 16 residues. Here the CDR3 DNA reads TGCGCCAGCAGCCACGCGACAGGAGCCTCCTACAATGAGCAGTTCTTC. It yields the protein CASSHATGASYNEQFF.

The V and J genes are TRBV7-2 and TRBJ1-5; 7 nucleotides agree with TRBD1. The CDR3 is 16 amino acids. The trim removed 1 base at V and 4 bases at J, leaving 7 bases unmatched. The germline gives CDR1 SGHTA, CDR2 FQGNSA. For the CDR3, the DNA is TGTGCCAGCAGCTTAGTGGGAGGGGGCGGGAATCAGCCCCAGCATTTT. It encodes CASSLVGGGGNQPQHF.

V gene TRBV3-1 combines with J gene TRBJ2-5; D is unclear. The CDR3 totals 14 residues. With 0 bases removed from V and 5 bases from J, the gap between germline ends came to 10 bases. Germline lookup yields CDR1 LGHDT and CDR2 YNNKEL (reference sequence). The CDR3 is CASSQDSSSETQYF. The DNA for the CDR3 is TGTGCCAGCAGCCAAGATAGTAGCTCCGAGACCCAGTACTTC.

The chain links TRBV16 to TRBJ1-4; tentatively, D is TRBD1 (6 bases). V lost 2 bases to trimming and J lost 7 bases, with 14 bases between them. Germline values: CDR1 KGHSY, CDR2 FQNENV. CDR3 size: 15 residues. Here the CDR3 DNA reads TGTGCCAGCAGCCAACGCCAGGAAGGGGGTGAAAAACTGTTTTTT. Translating it yields CASSQRQEGGEKLFF.

In its sample, this clonotype was seen many times. J is TRBJ2-3 and V is TRBV29-1, with D possibly TRBD1 on 5 matching bases. Germline V gene lookup returns CDR1 SQVTM and CDR2 ANQGSEA. V lost 5 bases, J lost 3 bases, and 9 bases lay in between. CDR3 length: 12 residues. The CDR3 loop reads CSVRKGTDTQYF. The CDR3 coding sequence is TGCAGCGTTCGTAAGGGGACAGATACGCAGTATTTT.

The gene calls are TRBV12-3 or TRBV12-4 and TRBJ2-2, with D unresolved. The V end was cut by 3 bases, the J end by 3 bases, with 8 bases between. This CDR3 has 14 residues. The CDR3 bases are TGTGCCAGCAGTTTCAGTCGCCACACCGGGGAGCTGTTTTTT. Protein product: CASSFSRHTGELFF.

This CDR3 reads CSAMDSYGYTF. The CDR3 DNA follows: TGCAGTGCTATGGACAGCTATGGCTACACCTTC. The genes are TRBV20-1 and TRBJ1-2, with a tentative D call TRBD1 (6 bases). Trimming shortened V by 4 bases and J by 4 bases, and 7 bases separated the two germline ends. This CDR3 spans 11 amino acids. Looked up from germline, CDR1 is DFQATT and CDR2 is SNEGSKA (reference sequence).

This clonotype came up many times. In nucleotides, the CDR3 is TGTGCCAGCACCTCTGGGGGTGGTGGCTCCTACGAGCAGTACTTC. Translation gives CASTSGGGGSYEQYF. The chain has TRBV12-3 or TRBV12-4 and TRBJ2-7; perhaps D is TRBD1 or TRBD2 (5 bases each). V lost 7 bases, J lost 0 bases, and 16 bases lay in between. The CDR3 loop spans 15 amino acids.

This chain connects TRBV6-5 to TRBJ2-3; D unclear. The CDR3 extends over 14 amino acids. CDR1 MNHEY and CDR2 SVGAGI come from the germline V gene. Trimming left V 0 bases short and J 6 bases short, with 10 bases between. Here the CDR3 reads CASSYSEARDTQYF. In nucleotides, the CDR3 is TGTGCCAGCAGTTACTCTGAAGCGCGGGATACGCAGTATTTT.

The sample holds many counts of this clonotype. CDR3 sequence reads: CATSRVTGELFF. The CDR3 DNA follows: TGTGCCACCAGCAGAGTAACCGGGGAGCTGTTTTTT. This chain links TRBV15 with TRBJ2-2, with no clear D. V dropped 1 base and J dropped 5 bases, with 2 bases sitting between them. The V gene's germline CDR1 is LNHNV and CDR2 YYDKDF (reference sequence). The CDR3 extends over 12 amino acids.

This chain joins TRBV4-3 and TRBJ2-3; D remains ambiguous. CDR3 size: 14 residues. Trimming left V 3 bases short and J 10 bases short, with 17 bases between. The germline CDR1 and CDR2 sequences are LGHNA and YSLEER. DNA of the CDR3: TGCGCCAGCAGCCACGACCACACGATTCTTCCGCAGTATTTT. It specifies CASSHDHTILPQYF.

This clonotype has just a few counts. V and J are TRBV12-3 or TRBV12-4 and TRBJ1-2; 7 positions agree with TRBD1. The J segment lost 2 bases and the V segment lost 3 bases, leaving 3 bases of the junction unmatched. The CDR3 has 14 amino acids. DNA of the CDR3: TGTGCCAGCAGTTTCTCGACAGGGAACTATGGCTACACCTTC. As protein: CASSFSTGNYGYTF.

This sequence joins TRBV6-5 and TRBJ1-5; D ambiguous. The CDR3 is made up of 14 amino acids. CDR1 and CDR2 (germline): MNHEY, SVGAGI. Trimming stripped 5 bases from V and 0 bases from J, with 8 bases between. CDR3 DNA sequence: TGTGCCAGCAGTCGGGCGGCTAGCAATCAGCCCCAGCATTTT. Translated, it gives CASSRAASNQPQHF.

This clonotype appeared a few times. The rearrangement joins TRBV7-9 to TRBJ1-5; no reliable D call. CDR3 length equals 12 residues. V shed 6 bases and J shed 5 bases, with 8 bases lying between them. From germline, CDR1 is SEHNR and CDR2 FQNEAQ (reference sequence). In nucleotides, the CDR3 is TGTGCCAGCAGTCAACTAGATCAGCCCCAGCATTTT. Its protein product is CASSQLDQPQHF. Full variable domain (remainder filled in from reference TRBV7-9 and TRBJ1-5): DTGVSQNPRHKITKRGQNVTFRCDPISEHNRLYWYRQTLGQGPEFLTYFQNEAQLEKSRLLSDRFSAERPKGSFSTLEIQRTEQGDSAMYLCASSQLDQPQHFGDGTRLSIL.

This chain links TRBV28 with TRBJ1-2; D might be TRBD1 (5 bases). Between the trimmed V and J ends, which lost 5 bases and 4 bases, there was a span of 17 bases. The CDR3 sequence is 15 residues long. In germline, CDR1 is MDHEN, CDR2 SYDVKM. The CDR3 sequence: CASSEFPGKFYGYTF. The DNA of the CDR3 is TGTGCCAGCAGTGAGTTCCCAGGGAAGTTCTATGGCTACACCTTC.

Many counts were recorded for this clonotype. This rearrangement joins TRBV20-1 to TRBJ1-1; unclear D gene. Per the germline V gene, CDR1 is DFQATT and CDR2 is SNEGSKA (reference sequence). The V and J ends lost 3 bases and 1 base respectively, with 3 bases between them. This CDR3 spans 11 amino acids. CDR3 nucleotide sequence: TGCAGTGCTAGCGGGAACACTGAAGCTTTCTTT. Protein: CSASGNTEAFF.

The J gene is TRBJ2-5, the V gene TRBV7-2, with a tentative D call TRBD2 (6 bases). CDR1 SGHTA and CDR2 FQGNSA come from the germline V gene. CDR3 length: 14 residues. V lost 5 bases to trimming and J lost 5 bases, with 15 bases between them. The CDR3 DNA is TGTGCCAGCAGCCTCGGGGCAGGGAGGGAGACCCAGTACTTC. This gives the protein CASSLGAGRETQYF.

This clonotype has just a few counts. V is TRBV28 and J is TRBJ1-6; D is possibly TRBD1 (6 bases). This CDR3 is 13 amino acids long. CDR1 is MDHEN and CDR2 is SYDVKM in the germline V gene. With 6 bases removed from V and 7 bases from J, the gap between germline ends came to 10 bases. The CDR3 reads CASRTGRNSPLHF. The CDR3 bases are TGTGCCAGCAGAACAGGGAGGAATTCACCCCTCCACTTT.

The rearrangement joins TRBV15 to TRBJ2-1, with TRBD2 matching over 16 bases. Germline CDR1 is LNHNV and CDR2 is YYDKDF (reference sequence). The V and J ends lost 2 bases and 8 bases, in that order; junction bases with no gene match: 3. The CDR3 length is 16 residues. The DNA for the CDR3 is TGTGCCACCAGCAGATCCGGGACTAGCGGGAGGGATGAGCAGTTCTTC. Amino acids: CATSRSGTSGRDEQFF.

This clonotype was picked up a small number of times. The chain is built from TRBV20-1 and TRBJ1-5, with unresolved D. CDR1 and CDR2 from the germline V gene are DFQATT and SNEGSKA (reference sequence). Between the trimmed V and J ends, which lost 3 bases and 2 bases, there was a span of 14 bases. The CDR3 is 15 amino acids. The CDR3 is CSASVRFGGNQPQHF. The CDR3 DNA follows: TGCAGTGCTAGTGTCCGCTTCGGTGGCAATCAGCCCCAGCATTTT.

The chain joins TRBV13 to TRBJ2-7, with TRBD1 identical over 8 bases. CDR3 length equals 12 residues. Looked up from germline, CDR1 is PRHDT and CDR2 is FYEKMQ (reference sequence). Germline trimming cut 4 bases from V and 6 bases from J; bases unmatched to any gene: 2. This CDR3 is CASSYRGSEQYF. CDR3 bases: TGTGCCAGCAGCTACAGGGGGAGCGAGCAGTACTTC.

This clonotype was observed at least ten times. The V call is TRBV29-1, the J call TRBJ2-2; TRBD2 matches 7 bases. In germline, CDR1 is SQVTM, CDR2 ANQGSEA. Trimming at V came to 4 bases and at J to 4 bases, leaving 9 bases not matched to a gene. This CDR3 region has 15 residues. CDR3 bases: TGCAGCGTTGGGCCAGGGAGGGAGCGCACCGGGGAGCTGTTTTTT. This encodes CSVGPGRERTGELFF.

The chain recombines TRBV13 with TRBJ2-4; no firm D call. CDR1 and CDR2 (germline): PRHDT, FYEKMQ (reference sequence). The ends were cut back, 3 bases at V and 2 bases at J, with 8 bases in the middle. The CDR3 spans 14 residues. In nucleotides, the CDR3 is TGTGCCAGCAGCTTTGCGACCACCAAAAACATTCAGTACTTC. As protein: CASSFATTKNIQYF.

At least ten counts were recorded for this clonotype. The chain recombines TRBV7-9 with TRBJ2-3, with no clear D. The CDR3 totals 15 residues. V gave up 2 bases and J gave up 2 bases, with 11 bases separating them. From germline, CDR1 is SEHNR and CDR2 FQNEAQ (reference sequence). CDR3 sequence (DNA): TGTGCCAGCAGCTTATATTCCGGGTCCACAGATACGCAGTATTTT. It translates to CASSLYSGSTDTQYF.

This clonotype has just a few counts. The V gene is TRBV20-1, the J gene TRBJ1-1, with D maybe TRBD1 (6 bases). Trimming removed 6 bases from V and 1 base from J, with 15 bases in between. The length of the CDR3 is 14 residues. CDR1 and CDR2 (germline): DFQATT, SNEGSKA (reference sequence). In nucleotides, the CDR3 is TGCAGTGCCATTCCAGGGGCGGGGAACACTGAAGCTTTCTTT. Protein sequence: CSAIPGAGNTEAFF.